The 29 T cell receptor beta chains below were found in one sample sequenced in a study of shared clonotypes between healthy human individuals. Clones were sequenced by immunoSEQ multiplex PCR, and TCRdb holds only the in-frame ones, with some missing. The sample comprises about 2.3 million clones, 90% to 95% of which are singletons, and about 0.39% rests with the top ten. Material for sequencing was naive CD4+ T cells from PBMCs. Subset defined: CD45RA+ positively selected. Every receptor here comes from a man younger than 30 in good health. Some clones in this sample may be carry-over from other donors' samples.

Details on this clone: At the DNA level, this CDR3 is encoded by other sequences in the same sample as well. J is TRBJ2-5 and V is TRBV5-1, with D maybe TRBD2 (5 bases). Between the trimmed V and J ends, which lost 4 bases and 3 bases, there was a span of 13 bases. The CDR3 consists of 14 residues. Germline assignment: CDR1 SGHRS and CDR2 YFSETQ. The CDR3 is CASSLWTGKETQYF. The CDR3 DNA follows: TGCGCCAGCAGCCTATGGACGGGAAAAGAGACCCAGTACTTC.

The chain uses TRBV7-9 and TRBJ1-2; a possible D gene is TRBD1 (5 bases). Germline V gene sequence: CDR1 SEHNR, CDR2 FQNEAQ (reference sequence). The CDR3 spans 15 residues. The V gene lost 5 bases and the J gene lost 8 bases, with 21 bases spanning the gap. DNA of the CDR3: TGTGCCAGCAGCCAATATGCTCAGGACACAGCGGGCTACACCTTC. It codes for CASSQYAQDTAGYTF.

Comment on this clone: Other DNA sequences in this sample translate to the same CDR3. The chain combines TRBV5-1 with TRBJ2-5; D is tentatively TRBD1 or TRBD2 (5 bases each). The germline V and J ends were trimmed by 6 bases and 4 bases, with 13 bases remaining between them. This CDR3 contains 13 residues. Germline V gene sequence: CDR1 SGHRS, CDR2 YFSETQ. CDR3 coding DNA: TGCGCCAGCACCCGGGGCGGCGGAGAGACCCAGTACTTC. Translated: CASTRGGGETQYF.

V usage is TRBV7-8 and J usage is TRBJ2-7; the D gene could be TRBD1 or TRBD2 (5 bases each). Germline CDR1 and CDR2: SGHVS and FQNEAQ. CDR3 length equals 19 residues. Trimming cost V 1 base and J 4 bases, with 26 bases left between them. CDR3 sequence reads: CASSLVGIWGMSGGYEQYF. CDR3 DNA: TGTGCCAGCAGCTTAGTAGGTATTTGGGGGATGTCAGGAGGTTACGAGCAGTACTTC.

A note on this clone: This sample also contains other DNA sequences that code for the same CDR3. V gene TRBV7-9 combines with J gene TRBJ2-5; no reliable D call. Germline CDR1 SEHNR, CDR2 FQNEAQ (reference sequence). The V gene lost 0 bases and the J gene lost 5 bases, with 7 bases spanning the gap. CDR3 length: 13 residues. Written as DNA, the CDR3 is TGTGCCAGCAGCTTAGCCGGGTGGGAGACCCAGTACTTC. It specifies CASSLAGWETQYF.

The rearrangement joins TRBV25-1 to TRBJ1-2; tentative D call: TRBD1 (5 bases). This CDR3 is built from 16 residues. Germline V gene sequence: CDR1 MGHDK, CDR2 SYGVNS. V was trimmed by 1 base and J by 3 bases, leaving 15 bases between them. The CDR3 protein is CASSEFPADKYYGYTF. In nucleotides, the CDR3 is TGTGCCAGCAGTGAATTCCCCGCGGACAAGTACTATGGCTACACCTTC.

This clone occurred once. The CDR3 DNA reads TGTGCCTGGAGTCTGGGGACTGGAATCTACGAGCAGTACTTC. Translated, it gives CAWSLGTGIYEQYF. The genes are TRBV30 and TRBJ2-7; maybe TRBD2 (6 bases). CDR3 size: 14 residues. Per germline, CDR1 GTSNPN and CDR2 SVGIG (reference sequence). V was shortened by 2 bases and J by 3 bases, with 14 bases between the two germline ends.

This chain uses TRBV7-8 with TRBJ2-7; 10 bases are shared with TRBD2. The CDR3 consists of 15 residues. Germline trimming cut 1 base from V and 6 bases from J; bases unmatched to any gene: 6. Germline loops: CDR1 SGHVS, CDR2 FQNEAQ. CDR3 sequence: CASSLVLAGATEQYF. CDR3 DNA sequence: TGTGCCAGCAGCTTAGTTCTAGCGGGAGCCACCGAGCAGTACTTC.

The chain carries TRBV29-1 and TRBJ1-1, with a tentative D call TRBD1 (5 bases). V was cut by 7 bases and J by 4 bases, with 10 bases left in between. The CDR3 is made up of 11 amino acids. Germline V CDR1 and CDR2: SQVTM, ANQGSEA. This CDR3 reads CSGGSPTEAFF. The DNA for the CDR3 is TGCAGCGGGGGCAGCCCCACTGAAGCTTTCTTT.

This chain links TRBV5-1 with TRBJ2-5; TRBD2 might be the D (6 bases). The germline gives CDR1 SGHRS, CDR2 YFSETQ. The ends were cut back, 0 bases at V and 5 bases at J, with 11 bases in the middle. CDR3 size: 14 residues. DNA of the CDR3: TGCGCCAGCAGCTTGGATGTCGGGAGTGAGACCCAGTACTTC. It codes for CASSLDVGSETQYF.

This clone is a singleton in its sample. The sample contains more than one DNA sequence encoding this CDR3. The V gene is TRBV5-6, the J gene TRBJ2-3, with D possibly TRBD1 on 6 matching bases. The CDR3 runs 15 residues. The V and J ends lost 0 bases and 1 base respectively, with 9 bases between them. CDR1 is SGHDT, CDR2 YYEEEE, per germline. The CDR3 DNA reads TGTGCCAGCAGCTTGGTGGCAGGGGGCACAGATACGCAGTATTTT. Protein sequence: CASSLVAGGTDTQYF.

The V call is TRBV20-1, the J call TRBJ2-3, with D possibly TRBD2 on 5 matching bases. There are 11 residues in the CDR3. CDR1 and CDR2 from the germline V gene are DFQATT and SNEGSKA (reference sequence). Trimming removed 5 bases at V and 6 bases at J, with 9 bases between. The CDR3 bases are TGCAGTGCTCCATCGGGGGATACGCAGTATTTT. Protein product: CSAPSGDTQYF.

V gene TRBV27 combines with J gene TRBJ1-1; the D is unclear. The V end lost 3 bases, the J end lost 5 bases, and 13 bases lay between the germline ends. Germline V gene lookup returns CDR1 MNHEY and CDR2 SMNVEV (reference sequence). The CDR3 runs to 14 residues. DNA for the CDR3: TGTGCCAGCAGTTTGGGTTTCGGAAGAACTGAAGCTTTCTTT. Translating it yields CASSLGFGRTEAFF.

This clone was seen just once. J is TRBJ2-5 and V is TRBV5-5; D gene unclear. Trimming cost V 1 base and J 5 bases, with 9 bases left between them. This CDR3 is 13 amino acids long. Germline CDR1 SGHKS, CDR2 YYEKEE (reference sequence). The CDR3 DNA follows: TGTGCCAGCAGCTTGCGAGGCCCCGAGACCCAGTACTTC. Translation: CASSLRGPETQYF.

V gene TRBV5-8 combines with J gene TRBJ1-5; the D gene is possibly TRBD1 (5 bases). The CDR3 is made up of 17 amino acids. Germline V gene sequence: CDR1 SGHTS, CDR2 YDEGEE. V was pared by 3 bases and J by 6 bases, with 22 bases between. DNA for the CDR3: TGTGCCAGCAGCTCCATTCCGGGGGGGTACAACAGTCAGCCCCAGCATTTT. Amino acids: CASSSIPGGYNSQPQHF.

This chain connects TRBV5-1 to TRBJ2-7, with TRBD1 matching 8 bases. The CDR3 contains 16 residues. V dropped 1 base and J dropped 6; count of bases not matched to a gene: 12. The V gene's germline CDR1 is SGHRS and CDR2 YFSETQ. The CDR3 DNA reads TGCGCCAGCAGCTTGCAGGGGGCGCCCCAATGGGGCGAGCAGTACTTC. Translation gives CASSLQGAPQWGEQYF.

This rearrangement joins TRBV11-2 to TRBJ2-2, with D uncertain. Trimming stripped 7 bases from V and 0 bases from J, with 15 bases between. The CDR3 runs 16 residues. CDR1 is SGHAT and CDR2 is FQNNGV in the germline V gene. CDR3 in DNA: TGTGCCAGCAAGCCGTACTCCGGACCGAACACCGGGGAGCTGTTTTTT. Translated, it gives CASKPYSGPNTGELFF.

V and J are TRBV6-1 and TRBJ2-6; unclear D gene. Germline lookup yields CDR1 MNHNS and CDR2 SASEGT. V was cut by 2 bases and J by 4 bases, with 9 bases left in between. This CDR3 spans 15 amino acids. Here the CDR3 reads CASSETAGGANVLTF. DNA of the CDR3: TGTGCCAGCAGTGAAACGGCCGGGGGGGCCAACGTCCTGACTTTC.

This clone was counted once. The J gene is TRBJ1-4, the V gene TRBV15; 8 bases fit TRBD1. Germline lookup yields CDR1 LNHNV and CDR2 YYDKDF (reference sequence). The CDR3 runs to 14 residues. Trimming cost V 5 bases and J 8 bases; bases outside gene matches: 7. In DNA, the CDR3 is TGTGCCACCAGCCTACGACAGGGGTCGGAAAAACTGTTTTTT. Translated, it gives CATSLRQGSEKLFF.

This clone came up once. As DNA, the CDR3 is TGTGCCAGCAGTGAAGAAGGACTCAACTCCTACGAGCAGTACTTC. Translation: CASSEEGLNSYEQYF. V usage is TRBV6-1 and J usage is TRBJ2-7; a possible D gene is TRBD2 (5 bases). CDR3 size: 15 residues. Germline loops: CDR1 MNHNS, CDR2 SASEGT. V gave up 1 base and J gave up 0 bases, with 10 bases separating them.

J is TRBJ2-6 and V is TRBV5-1; D tentatively reads TRBD1 or TRBD2 (6 bases each). The CDR3 has 17 residues. The germline V gene has CDR1 SGHRS and CDR2 YFSETQ. V was clipped by 4 bases and J by 4 bases, with 18 bases between them. CDR3 residues: CASSTSWGAAGANVLTF. Here the CDR3 DNA reads TGCGCCAGCAGCACCAGTTGGGGGGCGGCGGGGGCCAACGTCCTGACTTTC.

J is TRBJ2-1 and V is TRBV27; 7 bases fit TRBD2. J gave up 0 bases and V 5 bases, and 13 bases lay outside the gene matches. This CDR3 region has 18 residues. The V gene's germline CDR1 is MNHEY and CDR2 SMNVEV (reference sequence). CDR3 coding DNA: TGTGCCAGCAGTCCCAGGACCCCTAGCGGATACTCCTACAATGAGCAGTTCTTC. Protein: CASSPRTPSGYSYNEQFF.

The rearrangement joins TRBV9 to TRBJ2-1, with a possible D match to TRBD1 (7 bases). Germline V gene sequence: CDR1 SGDLS, CDR2 YYNGEE. CDR3 length: 15 residues. V was pared by 0 bases and J by 9 bases, with 16 bases between. CDR3 sequence: CASSVAEGAWGEQFF. As DNA, the CDR3 is TGTGCCAGCAGCGTAGCGGAGGGGGCATGGGGTGAGCAGTTCTTC.

The chain combines TRBV29-1 with TRBJ1-2; D is unresolved. The CDR3 is 11 amino acids. The germline CDR1 and CDR2 sequences are SQVTM and ANQGSEA. Trimming took 2 bases from V and 8 from J, leaving 9 bases between them. The CDR3 sequence is CSVESMNGYTF. The CDR3 DNA reads as TGCAGCGTTGAAAGCATGAACGGCTACACCTTC.

The V call is TRBV7-3, the J call TRBJ1-1; tentative D call: TRBD1 (5 bases). The V and J ends lost 3 bases and 4 bases respectively, with 9 bases between them. This CDR3 is 13 amino acids long. CDR1 and CDR2 (germline): SGHTA, FQGTGA. The CDR3, as DNA: TGTGCCAGCAGCTTGGGACCGCGCACTGAAGCTTTCTTT. Translation: CASSLGPRTEAFF.

This rearrangement joins TRBV7-3 to TRBJ2-7, with no clear D. Trimming removed 2 bases at V and 6 bases at J, with 8 bases between. This CDR3 has 12 amino acids. CDR1 is SGHTA, CDR2 FQGTGA, per germline. This CDR3 reads CASSLVGPEQYF. The CDR3, as DNA: TGTGCCAGCAGCTTAGTCGGACCCGAGCAGTACTTC.

Details on this clone: The sample contains more than one DNA sequence encoding this CDR3. The chain links TRBV28 to TRBJ2-5; TRBD1 aligns across 7 bases. The CDR3 contains 13 residues. CDR1 and CDR2 from the germline V gene are MDHEN and SYDVKM. Losses at the gene ends were 2 bases for V and 5 bases for J; bases not matched to a gene: 2. Here the CDR3 reads CASSLRGPETQYF. CDR3 bases: TGTGCCAGCAGTTTAAGGGGGCCGGAGACCCAGTACTTC.

V is TRBV10-1 and J is TRBJ2-3; D gene ambiguous. Trimming stripped 1 base from V and 2 bases from J, with 13 bases between. The CDR3 has 16 amino acids. CDR1 is WNHNN, CDR2 SYGVQD, per germline (reference sequence). CDR3 protein: CASSELKSASTDTQYF. In DNA form, the CDR3 reads TGCGCCAGCAGTGAGTTGAAGAGCGCCTCCACAGATACGCAGTATTTT.

The gene calls are TRBV4-2 and TRBJ1-4; D ambiguous. V lost 0 bases and J 8 bases, leaving 16 bases between the germline ends. The CDR3 length is 16 residues. CDR1 is LGHNA and CDR2 is YNFKEQ in the germline V gene. CDR3 residues: CASSQDLGGLGEKLFF. For the CDR3, the DNA is TGTGCCAGCAGCCAAGATCTGGGCGGACTCGGGGAAAAACTGTTTTTT.